Below are 4 T cell receptor beta chains sequenced from a single sample in a study of cytomegalovirus exposure and HLA in healthy donors. A multiplex PCR was run with 60 Vbeta primers and 13 Jbeta primers. The data were produced by immunoSEQ multiplex PCR, yet TCRdb's version contains in-frame clones alone and is incomplete. The sample includes around 100,000 clones, more than 65% seen only once; the top ten take 4%. What was sequenced was PBMCs. The source is a woman aged 50 to 60 in good health and CMV-seropositive.

This chain connects TRBV11-1 to TRBJ2-1; 8 nucleotides agree with TRBD1. The J segment lost 2 bases and the V segment lost 4 bases, leaving 7 bases of the junction unmatched. Germline V gene sequence: CDR1 SGHAT, CDR2 FQDESV (reference sequence). CDR3 length: 16 residues. The DNA for the CDR3 is TGTGCCAGCAGCTCCGACAGGGGAGAAACCTACAATGAGCAGTTCTTC. Its translation: CASSSDRGETYNEQFF.

The V call is TRBV30, the J call TRBJ1-2, with 10 bases that match TRBD1. Germline assignment: CDR1 GTSNPN and CDR2 SVGIG (reference sequence). The V and J ends lost 0 bases and 6 bases, in that order; junction bases with no gene match: 7. The CDR3 is 15 residues long. The CDR3 bases are TGTGCCTGGAGTGTACCAGAGACAGGGGGCGATGGCTACACCTTC. This translates into CAWSVPETGGDGYTF.

The chain is built from TRBV7-9 and TRBJ2-7; a weak D match, TRBD2 (6 bases). The V end was cut by 8 bases, the J end by 4 bases, with 21 bases between. The CDR3 extends over 15 amino acids. Germline V CDR1 and CDR2: SEHNR, FQNEAQ (reference sequence). CDR3 sequence: CASGGWRGFRYEQYF. DNA for the CDR3: TGTGCCAGCGGAGGGTGGCGGGGTTTTAGATACGAGCAGTACTTC. The whole variable domain, remainder taken from reference TRBV7-9 and TRBJ2-7, is DTGVSQNPRHKITKRGQNVTFRCDPISEHNRLYWYRQTLGQGPEFLTYFQNEAQLEKSRLLSDRFSAERPKGSFSTLEIQRTEQGDSAMYLCASGGWRGFRYEQYFGPGTRLTVT.

For this clone: At one end the junction does not follow the germline gene, possibly because of a read error. The chain links TRBV5-1 to TRBJ2-5, with TRBD1 matching 9 bases. In germline, CDR1 is SGHRS, CDR2 YFSETQ. The CDR3 runs to 15 residues. CDR3: CASSLGTGRFRAQYF. CDR3 sequence (DNA): TGTGCCAGCAGCTTGGGGACAGGGCGGTTTAGGGCCCAGTACTTC.